This entry lists 12 T cell receptor beta chains sequenced from one sample in a study of post-analysis software for immune sequencing data. Study-level results: Elevated frequency relative to controls characterized four or five TRBV segments in patients, TRBV5-6, TRBV5-1 and TRBV20-1 among them.

Carried by the TCR beta cDNA libraries were unique molecular identifiers. MiXCR was run by TCRdb on the PCR reads, yielding one entry per CDR3 protein. The sample records under 900,000 distinct CDR3 sequences, around 50% being singletons. Their recognized antigens are unknown. The specimen sequenced was blood. These receptors all come from a girl aged 10-17 years with multiple sclerosis.

CDR3 amino acids: CASSREREGGNEQYF. CDR3 in DNA: TGTGCCAGCTCTCGGGAGCGGGAGGGCGGCAACGAGCAGTACTTC. The chain links TRBV11-2 to TRBJ2-5; TRBD2 aligns across 10 bases. The J call is doubtful: the DNA matches TRBJ2-7 better. Germline CDR1 SGHAT, CDR2 FQNNGV. The CDR3 length is 15 residues.

This clonotype was picked up a small number of times. The rearrangement links TRBV10-3 to TRBJ2-1; 9 positions match TRBD1. Trimming took 6 bases from V and 5 from J; bases not matched to a gene: 5. The CDR3 runs 14 residues. The germline V gene encodes CDR1 ENHRY and CDR2 SYGVKD. The CDR3: CAIRGQGADNEQFF. In DNA, the CDR3 is TGTGCCATCAGGGGACAGGGAGCGGACAATGAGCAGTTCTTC.

This clonotype appeared a few times. The chain has TRBV29-1 and TRBJ1-2; 7 bases line up with TRBD1. This CDR3 has 12 residues. Germline V gives CDR1 SQVTM, CDR2 ANQGSEA. The V gene end was trimmed by 6 bases and the J gene end by 2 bases; junction bases not matched to a gene: 3. As DNA, the CDR3 is TGCAGCGTCGCACAGGGGAACTATGGCTACACCTTC. Its protein product is CSVAQGNYGYTF.

CDR3 nucleotides: TGCAGTGCCATTAGCGGGAGGGCGGCAGATACGCAGTATTTT. It is translated as CSAISGRAADTQYF. The chain carries TRBV20-1 and TRBJ2-3, with 11 bases identical to TRBD2. Unmatched junction bases numbered 6, after V lost 6 bases and J lost 4 bases. Germline assignment: CDR1 DFQATT and CDR2 SNEGSKA (reference sequence). The CDR3 extends over 14 amino acids.

This chain joins TRBV11-2 and TRBJ2-1, with 7 bases lining up with TRBD2. CDR3 length: 16 residues. J lost 3 bases, V lost 0 bases, and 5 bases had no gene match. Per the germline V gene, CDR1 is SGHAT and CDR2 is FQNNGV. This CDR3 is CASSLDAGASYNEQFF. DNA of the CDR3: TGTGCCAGCAGCTTAGATGCGGGAGCGAGCTACAATGAGCAGTTCTTC. The entire variable domain, with the rest obtained from reference TRBV11-2 and TRBJ2-1, is as follows: EAGVAQSPRYKIIEKRQSVAFWCNPISGHATLYWYQQILGQGPKLLIQFQNNGVVDDSQLPKDRFSAERLKGVDSTLKIQPAKLEDSAVYLCASSLDAGASYNEQFFGPGTRLTVL.

The chain uses TRBV20-1 and TRBJ1-1; D is uncertain. Trimming took 6 bases from V and 5 from J, leaving 19 bases between them. Germline V CDR1 and CDR2: DFQATT, SNEGSKA (reference sequence). This CDR3 contains 14 residues. The CDR3 here is CSADASRQRTEAFF. In nucleotides, the CDR3 is TGCAGTGCCGATGCTTCCAGACAAAGGACTGAAGCTTTCTTT.

The V gene is TRBV20-1, the J gene TRBJ2-1, with D possibly TRBD2 on 6 matching bases. The CDR3 is made up of 13 amino acids. V dropped 3 bases and J dropped 2 bases, with 8 bases sitting between them. The germline gives CDR1 DFQATT, CDR2 SNEGSKA (reference sequence). Here the CDR3 reads CSARGLAYNEQFF. The CDR3 DNA reads TGCAGTGCTAGGGGACTGGCCTACAATGAGCAGTTCTTC.

Only a few counts were recorded for this clonotype. This chain uses TRBV20-1 with TRBJ2-5; 8 nucleotides align to TRBD2. The germline V gene encodes CDR1 DFQATT and CDR2 SNEGSKA (reference sequence). The V segment lost 4 bases and the J segment 5 bases; nucleotides outside the gene matches: 12. This CDR3 spans 15 amino acids. This chain's CDR3 is CSATDLGTRDETQYF. In nucleotides, the CDR3 is TGCAGTGCTACCGACTTAGGGACTAGGGATGAGACCCAGTACTTC.

This clonotype was seen a handful of times. The CDR3 DNA sequence: TGCAGCGCGGGGGGCTCTGCTAACGAGCAGTACTTC. It translates to CSAGGSANEQYF. This rearrangement joins TRBV29-1 to TRBJ2-4, with D tentatively TRBD2 (7 bases). The J call is uncertain, as TRBJ2-7 better fits the DNA end. Germline lookup yields CDR1 SQVTM and CDR2 ANQGSEA. The CDR3 loop spans 12 amino acids.

In this sample, this clonotype turned up a few times. The chain joins TRBV20-1 to TRBJ2-4; 8 bases are shared with TRBD2. CDR1 and CDR2 (germline): DFQATT, SNEGSKA (reference sequence). The CDR3 runs to 17 residues. Trimming at V came to 5 bases and at J to 0 bases, leaving 12 bases not matched to a gene. The CDR3 nucleotides are TGCAGTGCTCTACTAGCGGCAGGCGGTTTAGCCAAAAACATTCAGTACTTC. As protein: CSALLAAGGLAKNIQYF.

This clonotype has only one observation. An end of the junction does not agree with germline; a read error may underlie this. As DNA, the CDR3 is TGTGTCAGCAGCTTGGACCGAAATACGCAGTATTTT. It translates to CVSSLDRNTQYF. The chain combines TRBV5-5 with TRBJ2-3; D is uncertain. This CDR3 is 12 amino acids long. The germline V gene has CDR1 SGHKS and CDR2 YYEKEE (reference sequence).

This clonotype was seen a few times. The chain combines TRBV7-3 with TRBJ2-7; 8 positions agree with TRBD2. Germline V gene lookup returns CDR1 SGHTA and CDR2 FQGTGA. Unmatched junction bases numbered 3, after V lost 2 bases and J lost 6 bases. The CDR3 extends over 13 amino acids. The CDR3 sequence is CASSLSGGPEQYF. The CDR3, as DNA: TGTGCCAGCAGCTTATCGGGGGGGCCCGAGCAGTACTTC.